There are many counts of the clone carrying this T cell receptor (beta chain). Its specificity is unknown. The data were taken from a study of CD8 T cells in ankylosing spondylitis. Study results and caveats: Reportedly, matched ankylosing spondylitis synovial fluid was significantly enriched for disease-linked clones. Ankylosing spondylitis blood seemed to carry a telltale TCR beta motif made of eight or nine highly homologous variants. Some of the motif variants had earlier been found in reactive arthritis patients' fluid and blood.

Making the TCR beta libraries involved quantitative 5'-RACE with molecular barcodes. One entry per CDR3 protein results from TCRdb running MiXCR on the 5' RACE reads. The sample lists about 35,000 distinct CDR3 sequences, around 3% occurring once. The CDR3 has 16 residues. From germline, CDR1 is SGDLS and CDR2 YYNGEE. Trimming took 0 bases from V and 0 from J; bases not matched to a gene: 2. The sample comprised blood, either unsorted or a sorted T cell fraction (not recorded which). The clonotype originates from a male donor with ankylosing spondylitis or in good health (not recorded which). The chain links TRBV9 to TRBJ2-1, with TRBD2 matching 8 bases. CDR3 protein: CASSVAGTSSYNEQFF. The CDR3 DNA reads TGTGCCAGCAGCGTAGCCGGGACTAGCTCCTACAATGAGCAGTTCTTC. Combining the CDR3 with reference TRBV9 and TRBJ2-1 gives the whole variable domain DSGVTQTPKHLITATGQRVTLRCSPRSGDLSVYWYQQSLDQGLQFLIQYYNGEERAKGNILERFSAQQFPDLHSELNLSSLELGDSALYFCASSVAGTSSYNEQFFGPGTRLTVL.